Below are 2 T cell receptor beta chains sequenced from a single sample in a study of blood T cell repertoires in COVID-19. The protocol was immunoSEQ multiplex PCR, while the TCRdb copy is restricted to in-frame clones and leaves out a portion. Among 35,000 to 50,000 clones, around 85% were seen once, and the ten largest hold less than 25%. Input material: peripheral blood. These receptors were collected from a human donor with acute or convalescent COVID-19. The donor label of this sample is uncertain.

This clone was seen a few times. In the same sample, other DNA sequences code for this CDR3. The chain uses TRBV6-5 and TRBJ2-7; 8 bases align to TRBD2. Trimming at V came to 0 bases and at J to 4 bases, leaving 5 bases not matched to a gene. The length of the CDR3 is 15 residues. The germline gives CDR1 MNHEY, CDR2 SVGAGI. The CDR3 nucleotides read TGTGCCAGCAGTTACTCGAGCGGGGGTTCGTACGAGCAGTACTTC. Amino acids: CASSYSSGGSYEQYF.

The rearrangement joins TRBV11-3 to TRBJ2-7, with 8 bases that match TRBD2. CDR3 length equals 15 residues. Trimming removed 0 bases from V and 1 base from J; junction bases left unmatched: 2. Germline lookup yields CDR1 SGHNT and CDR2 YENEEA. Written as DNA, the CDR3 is TGTGCCAGCAGCTTAGAAGCGGGAGATTCCTACGAGCAGTACTTC. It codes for CASSLEAGDSYEQYF.